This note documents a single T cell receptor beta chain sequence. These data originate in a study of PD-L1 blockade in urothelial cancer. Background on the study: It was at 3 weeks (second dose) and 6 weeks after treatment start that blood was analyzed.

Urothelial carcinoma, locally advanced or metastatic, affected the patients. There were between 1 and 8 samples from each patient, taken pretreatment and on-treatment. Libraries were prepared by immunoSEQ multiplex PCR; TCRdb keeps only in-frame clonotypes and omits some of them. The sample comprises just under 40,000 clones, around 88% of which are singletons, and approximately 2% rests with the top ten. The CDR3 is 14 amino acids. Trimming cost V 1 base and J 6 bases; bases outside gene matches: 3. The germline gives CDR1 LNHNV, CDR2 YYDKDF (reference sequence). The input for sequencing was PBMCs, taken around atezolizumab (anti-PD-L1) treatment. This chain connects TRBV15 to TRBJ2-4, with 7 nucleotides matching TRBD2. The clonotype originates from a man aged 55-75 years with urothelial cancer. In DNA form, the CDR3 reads TGTGCCACCAGCAGAGCTAGCGGTGGAAACATTCAGTACTTC. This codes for CATSRASGGNIQYF.